The 16 T cell receptor beta chains below all came from one sample that was sequenced in a study of control samples from healthy donors and cancer patients. Profiling relied on immunoSEQ multiplex PCR, and the TCRdb table lists in-frame clones only, not all of them. This repertoire shows around 130,000 clones, around nine tenths found once; its top ten account for approximately 3.2%. Specimen: blood. All receptors come from a man aged 50 to 59 in good health.

The chain couples TRBV6-5 to TRBJ1-1, with D tentatively TRBD1 (5 bases). Germline CDR1 and CDR2: MNHEY and SVGAGI. Trimming took off 7 bases at V and 2 bases at J, with 17 bases between the two ends. CDR3 length: 15 residues. The CDR3 bases are TGTGCCAGCATCTCCTCGGGGGGGTTTAACACTGAAGCTTTCTTT. This encodes CASISSGGFNTEAFF.

The chain is built from TRBV6-5 and TRBJ1-1, with D possibly TRBD1 on 6 matching bases. CDR1 is MNHEY, CDR2 SVGAGI, per germline. This CDR3 is built from 14 residues. The V end was cut by 6 bases, the J end by 0 bases, with 11 bases between. The CDR3: CASRGDTLNTEAFF. CDR3 coding DNA: TGTGCCAGCAGGGGGGACACCTTGAACACTGAAGCTTTCTTT.

The genes are TRBV6-6 and TRBJ2-5; tentatively, D is TRBD2 (6 bases). Looked up from germline, CDR1 is MNHNY and CDR2 is SVGAGI (reference sequence). The CDR3 spans 15 residues. V lost 4 bases and J 4 bases, leaving 16 bases between the germline ends. The chain's CDR3 is CASSSRDLQGETQYF. The DNA for the CDR3 is TGTGCCAGCAGTTCGCGGGACCTCCAGGGAGAGACCCAGTACTTC.

This clone has a single count. The chain joins TRBV13 to TRBJ2-7, with D possibly TRBD2 on 5 matching bases. The germline V and J ends were trimmed by 1 base and 5 bases, with 12 bases remaining between them. Germline assignment: CDR1 PRHDT and CDR2 FYEKMQ (reference sequence). The length of the CDR3 is 14 residues. The CDR3 region has the DNA TGTGCCAGCAGCTTAGTGGGAGAAAGGGACGAGCAGTACTTC. Amino acids: CASSLVGERDEQYF.

The V call is TRBV23-1, the J call TRBJ2-7; TRBD2 might be the D (6 bases). TRBV23-1 is an ORF; its function is uncertain. With 8 bases removed from V and 2 bases from J, the gap between germline ends came to 13 bases. The CDR3 is 13 residues long. The CDR3 here is CASGPGVPYEQYF. In DNA form, the CDR3 reads TGCGCCAGCGGCCCGGGGGTCCCCTACGAGCAGTACTTC.

The V gene is TRBV15, the J gene TRBJ2-5; perhaps TRBD2 as D (5 bases). This CDR3 region has 12 residues. Germline assignment: CDR1 LNHNV and CDR2 YYDKDF (reference sequence). Trimming removed 3 bases from V and 3 bases from J, with 5 bases in between. CDR3 amino acids: CATSSGEETQYF. In DNA, the CDR3 is TGTGCCACCAGCAGCGGGGAAGAGACCCAGTACTTC.

The chain joins TRBV18 to TRBJ1-5; D gene ambiguous. Germline loops: CDR1 KGHSH, CDR2 LQKENI. The length of the CDR3 is 12 residues. Trimming removed 6 bases at V and 11 bases at J, with 14 bases between. CDR3 loop: CASSPDSKAQHF. Here the CDR3 DNA reads TGTGCCAGCTCTCCGGATAGCAAGGCCCAGCATTTT.

Only one count was recorded for this clone. The rearrangement joins TRBV28 to TRBJ1-1, with D unclear. Per the germline V gene, CDR1 is MDHEN and CDR2 is SYDVKM. The V end was cut by 3 bases, the J end by 1 base, with 9 bases between. The CDR3 totals 14 residues. DNA of the CDR3: TGTGCCAGCAGTTTTAGGCCCGGGAACACTGAAGCTTTCTTT. Its protein product is CASSFRPGNTEAFF.

The CDR3 loop reads CASRDRSYEQYF. In DNA, the CDR3 is TGTGCCAGCCGGGACAGATCCTACGAGCAGTACTTC. The chain uses TRBV2 and TRBJ2-7; 7 bases are a match to TRBD1. The junction had 2 bases not matched to a gene; V was cut back by 8 bases and J by 1 base. There are 12 residues in the CDR3. Germline values: CDR1 SNHLY, CDR2 FYNNEI.

The chain uses TRBV2 and TRBJ2-5, with D possibly matching TRBD2 (6 bases). CDR1 and CDR2 (germline): SNHLY, FYNNEI. The CDR3 contains 15 residues. The germline V and J ends were trimmed by 6 bases and 5 bases, with 19 bases remaining between them. CDR3: CASRASGTGRETQYF. In nucleotides, the CDR3 is TGTGCCAGCAGGGCATCCGGGACTGGGAGGGAGACCCAGTACTTC.

This clone has only a few counts. The chain links TRBV10-3 to TRBJ1-6; D unclear. The germline V gene has CDR1 ENHRY and CDR2 SYGVKD. There are 15 residues in the CDR3. V lost 3 bases to trimming and J lost 7 bases, with 13 bases between them. Here the CDR3 DNA reads TGTGCCATCAGTGATTCAACCCCCGGGAATTCACCCCTCCACTTT. Amino acids: CAISDSTPGNSPLHF.

V is TRBV10-3 and J is TRBJ2-5; the match to TRBD1 covers 9 bases. Trimming took 0 bases from V and 11 from J; bases not matched to a gene: 7. Germline V gene data show CDR1 as ENHRY and CDR2 as SYGVKD. The CDR3 runs 14 residues. This CDR3 is CAISESGQGSSQYF. As DNA, the CDR3 is TGTGCCATCAGTGAGTCGGGACAGGGAAGCTCTCAGTACTTC.

J is TRBJ1-2 and V is TRBV28; 7 bases line up with TRBD1. Germline CDR1 MDHEN, CDR2 SYDVKM. J lost 5 bases, V lost 4 bases, and 10 bases had no gene match. CDR3 length: 15 residues. The CDR3 coding sequence is TGTGCCAGCAGTTCCCCCCGGACAGGAAGGTATGGCTACACCTTC. It encodes CASSSPRTGRYGYTF.

The rearrangement uses TRBV24-1 and TRBJ1-2, with D perhaps matching TRBD1 (5 bases). Per germline, CDR1 KGHDR and CDR2 SFDVKD. Deletions cut 5 bases from V and 5 bases from J, with 11 bases between. CDR3 length equals 13 residues. The DNA for the CDR3 is TGTGCCACCAGTGTTGGGACTGTTTATGGCTACACCTTC. Protein sequence: CATSVGTVYGYTF.

This clone was detected only a few times. The chain is built from TRBV27 and TRBJ2-3; 10 bases map to TRBD2. The V and J ends lost 5 bases and 0 bases, in that order; junction bases with no gene match: 8. Germline CDR1 and CDR2: MNHEY and SMNVEV (reference sequence). CDR3 length: 17 amino acids. In DNA form, the CDR3 reads TGTGCCAGCAGTCCATTCCTAGCGGGGGCGAGCACAGATACGCAGTATTTT. Amino acids: CASSPFLAGASTDTQYF.

This chain uses TRBV19 with TRBJ1-3, with D possibly being TRBD1 (6 bases). Trimming stripped 3 bases from V and 7 bases from J, with 13 bases between. In germline, CDR1 is LNHDA, CDR2 SQIVND (reference sequence). The length of the CDR3 is 14 residues. The CDR3 DNA reads as TGTGCCAGTAGTATGGTGGGGGCCTGGAACACCATATATTTT. Translation: CASSMVGAWNTIYF.